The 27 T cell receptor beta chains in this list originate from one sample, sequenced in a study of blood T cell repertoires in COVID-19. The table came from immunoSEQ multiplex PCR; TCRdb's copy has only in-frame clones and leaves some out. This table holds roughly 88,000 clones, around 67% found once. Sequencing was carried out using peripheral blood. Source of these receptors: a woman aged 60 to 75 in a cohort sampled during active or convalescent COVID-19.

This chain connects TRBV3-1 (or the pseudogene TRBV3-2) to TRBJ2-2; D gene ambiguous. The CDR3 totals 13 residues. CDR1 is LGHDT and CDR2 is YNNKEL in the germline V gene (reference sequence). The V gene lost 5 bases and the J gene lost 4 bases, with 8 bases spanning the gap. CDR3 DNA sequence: TGTGCCAGCAGCTTTCTCGGCACCGGGGAGCTGTTTTTT. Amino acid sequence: CASSFLGTGELFF.

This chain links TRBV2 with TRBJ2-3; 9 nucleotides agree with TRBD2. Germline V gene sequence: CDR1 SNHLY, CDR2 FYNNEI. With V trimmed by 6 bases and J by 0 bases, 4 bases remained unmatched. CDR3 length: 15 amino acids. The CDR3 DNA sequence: TGTGCCAGCAGCGCCGGGACTAGCAGCACAGATACGCAGTATTTT. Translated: CASSAGTSSTDTQYF.

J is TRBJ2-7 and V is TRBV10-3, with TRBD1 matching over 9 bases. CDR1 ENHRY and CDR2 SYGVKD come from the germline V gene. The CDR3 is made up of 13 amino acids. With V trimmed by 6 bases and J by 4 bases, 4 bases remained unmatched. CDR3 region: CAIRGTGNYEQYF. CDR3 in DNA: TGTGCCATCAGGGGGACAGGGAATTACGAGCAGTACTTC.

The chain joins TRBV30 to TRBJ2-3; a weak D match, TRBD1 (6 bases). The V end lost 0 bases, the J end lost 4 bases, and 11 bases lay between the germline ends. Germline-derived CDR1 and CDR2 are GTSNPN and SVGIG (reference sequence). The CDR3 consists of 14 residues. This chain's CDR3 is CAWSVRGGADTQYF. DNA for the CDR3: TGTGCCTGGAGTGTTCGTGGGGGCGCAGATACGCAGTATTTT. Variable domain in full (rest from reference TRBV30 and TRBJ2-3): SQTIHQWPATLVQPVGSPLSLECTVEGTSNPNLYWYRQAAGRGLQLLFYSVGIGQISSEVPQNLSASRPQDRQFILSSKKLLLSDSGFYLCAWSVRGGADTQYFGPGTRLTVL.

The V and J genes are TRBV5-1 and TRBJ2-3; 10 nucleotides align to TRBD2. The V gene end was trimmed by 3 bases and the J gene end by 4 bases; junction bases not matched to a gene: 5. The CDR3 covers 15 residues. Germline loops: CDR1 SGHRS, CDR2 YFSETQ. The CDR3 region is CASSSERGGSDTQYF. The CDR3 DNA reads TGCGCCAGCAGCTCCGAGCGGGGGGGTTCAGATACGCAGTATTTT.

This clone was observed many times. CDR3 region: CASSLAEGPLHF. The CDR3 nucleotides are TGTGCCAGCAGCTTAGCGGAGGGGCCCCTCCACTTT. The chain recombines TRBV7-9 with TRBJ1-6; possibly TRBD1 for D (5 bases). The V and J ends lost 0 bases and 13 bases respectively, with 7 bases between them. The germline gives CDR1 SEHNR, CDR2 FQNEAQ (reference sequence). The CDR3 covers 12 residues.

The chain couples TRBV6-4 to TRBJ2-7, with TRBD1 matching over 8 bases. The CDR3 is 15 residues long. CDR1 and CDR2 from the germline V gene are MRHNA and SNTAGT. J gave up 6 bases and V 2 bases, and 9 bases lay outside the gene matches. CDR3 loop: CASSDLTGGKLEQYF. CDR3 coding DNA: TGTGCCAGCAGTGACCTAACAGGGGGAAAACTCGAGCAGTACTTC.

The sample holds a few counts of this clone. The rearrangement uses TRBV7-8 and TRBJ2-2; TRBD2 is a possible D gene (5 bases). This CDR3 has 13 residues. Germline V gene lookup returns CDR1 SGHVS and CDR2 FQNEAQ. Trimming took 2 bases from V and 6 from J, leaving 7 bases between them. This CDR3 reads CASSLSSSGELFF. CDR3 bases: TGTGCCAGCAGCTTATCTAGCTCCGGGGAGCTGTTTTTT.

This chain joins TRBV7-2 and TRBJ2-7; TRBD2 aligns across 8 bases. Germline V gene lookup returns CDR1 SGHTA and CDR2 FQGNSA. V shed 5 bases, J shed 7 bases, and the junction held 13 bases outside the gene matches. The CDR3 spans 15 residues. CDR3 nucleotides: TGTGCCAGCAGCCTTAGCGGGGACCGCGAGGTTGAGCAGTACTTC. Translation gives CASSLSGDREVEQYF.

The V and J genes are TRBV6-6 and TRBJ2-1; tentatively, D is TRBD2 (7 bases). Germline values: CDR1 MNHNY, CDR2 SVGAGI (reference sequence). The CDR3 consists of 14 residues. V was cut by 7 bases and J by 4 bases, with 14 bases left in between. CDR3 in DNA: TGTGCCAGCATGTGGGGGGGGACATACAATGAGCAGTTCTTC. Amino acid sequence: CASMWGGTYNEQFF.

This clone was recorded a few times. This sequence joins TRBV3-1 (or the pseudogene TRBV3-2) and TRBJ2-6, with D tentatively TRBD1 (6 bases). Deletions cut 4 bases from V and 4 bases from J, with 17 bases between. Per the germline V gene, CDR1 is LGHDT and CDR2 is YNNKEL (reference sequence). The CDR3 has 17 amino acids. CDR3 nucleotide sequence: TGTGCCAGCAGCCCAGAGGACAGCCTCTTCGGGGCCAACGTCCTGACTTTC. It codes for CASSPEDSLFGANVLTF.

CDR3 protein: CASSGRDRDTEAFF. The CDR3 nucleotides are TGTGCCAGCAGTGGGCGGGACAGAGACACTGAAGCTTTCTTT. The rearrangement links TRBV2 to TRBJ1-1; TRBD1 matches 7 bases. Germline CDR1 and CDR2: SNHLY and FYNNEI. This CDR3 region has 14 residues. The trim removed 4 bases at V and 3 bases at J, leaving 5 bases unmatched.

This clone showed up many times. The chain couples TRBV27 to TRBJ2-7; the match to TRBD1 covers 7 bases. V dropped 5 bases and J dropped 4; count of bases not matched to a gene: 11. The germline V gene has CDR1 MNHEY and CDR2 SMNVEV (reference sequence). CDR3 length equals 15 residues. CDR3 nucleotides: TGTGCCAGCAGTACTCCGACAGGGACCCTTTACGAGCAGTACTTC. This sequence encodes CASSTPTGTLYEQYF.

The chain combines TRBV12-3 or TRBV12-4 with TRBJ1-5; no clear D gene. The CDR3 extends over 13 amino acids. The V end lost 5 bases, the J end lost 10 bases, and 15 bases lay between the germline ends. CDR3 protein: CASSQKEDRPQHF. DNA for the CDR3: TGTGCCAGCAGTCAGAAGGAGGATAGACCCCAGCATTTT.

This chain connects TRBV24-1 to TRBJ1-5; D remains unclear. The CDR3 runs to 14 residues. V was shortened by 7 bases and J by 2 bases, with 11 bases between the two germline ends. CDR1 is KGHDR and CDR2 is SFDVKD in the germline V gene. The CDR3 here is CATSPASGNQPQHF. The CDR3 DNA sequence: TGTGCCACCAGCCCCGCTTCGGGCAATCAGCCCCAGCATTTT.

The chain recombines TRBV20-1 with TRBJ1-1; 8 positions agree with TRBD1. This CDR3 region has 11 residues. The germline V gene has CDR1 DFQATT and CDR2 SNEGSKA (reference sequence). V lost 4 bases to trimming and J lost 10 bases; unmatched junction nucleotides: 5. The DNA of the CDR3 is TGCAGTGCTAAGACAGGGGTGGGAGCTTTCTTT. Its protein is CSAKTGVGAFF.

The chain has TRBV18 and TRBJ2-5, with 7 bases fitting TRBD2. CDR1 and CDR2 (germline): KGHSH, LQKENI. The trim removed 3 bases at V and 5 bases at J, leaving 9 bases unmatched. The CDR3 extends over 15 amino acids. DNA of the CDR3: TGTGCCAGCTCACCGCGGACTAGTATCAGGGAGACCCAGTACTTC. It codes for CASSPRTSIRETQYF.

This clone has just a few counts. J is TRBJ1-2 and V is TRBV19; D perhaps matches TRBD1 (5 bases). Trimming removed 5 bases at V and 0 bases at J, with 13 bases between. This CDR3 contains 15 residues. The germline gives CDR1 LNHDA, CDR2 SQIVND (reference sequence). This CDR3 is CASSSSTAANYGYTF. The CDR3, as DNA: TGTGCCAGTAGTTCTTCGACAGCAGCTAACTATGGCTACACCTTC.

This CDR3 is CASIGDRDRNTEAFF. The CDR3 nucleotides are TGTGCCAGTATAGGGGACAGGGACAGGAACACTGAAGCTTTCTTT. The V and J genes are TRBV19 and TRBJ1-1, with 9 bases aligning to TRBD1. This CDR3 is 15 amino acids long. From germline, CDR1 is LNHDA and CDR2 SQIVND (reference sequence). The V segment lost 7 bases and the J segment 1 base; nucleotides outside the gene matches: 7.

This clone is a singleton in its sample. The CDR3 is CASSLKGRDRVYNEQFF. The CDR3 DNA reads TGTGCCAGCAGCTTAAAAGGCCGGGACAGGGTCTACAATGAGCAGTTCTTC. This sequence joins TRBV7-6 and TRBJ2-1; 9 nucleotides line up with TRBD1. The CDR3 sequence is 17 residues long. Per germline, CDR1 SGHVS and CDR2 FNYEAQ. With 2 bases clipped from V and 3 bases from J, the junction kept 8 bases outside the gene matches.

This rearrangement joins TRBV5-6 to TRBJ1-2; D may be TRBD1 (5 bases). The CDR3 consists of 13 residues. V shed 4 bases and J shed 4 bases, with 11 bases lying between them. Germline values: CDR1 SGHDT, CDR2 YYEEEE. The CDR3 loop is CASSPRGLYGYTF. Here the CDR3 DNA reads TGTGCCAGCAGCCCGCGGGGCCTCTATGGCTACACCTTC.

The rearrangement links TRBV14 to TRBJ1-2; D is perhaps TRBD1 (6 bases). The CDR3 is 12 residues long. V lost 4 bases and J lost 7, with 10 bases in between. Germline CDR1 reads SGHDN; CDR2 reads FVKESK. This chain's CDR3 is CASSPTGSGYTF. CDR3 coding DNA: TGTGCCAGCAGCCCGACAGGTTCTGGCTACACCTTC.

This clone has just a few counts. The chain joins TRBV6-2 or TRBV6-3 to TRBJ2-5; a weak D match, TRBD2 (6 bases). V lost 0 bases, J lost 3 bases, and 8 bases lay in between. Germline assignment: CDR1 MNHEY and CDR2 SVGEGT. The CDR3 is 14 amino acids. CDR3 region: CASSYSVAEETQYF. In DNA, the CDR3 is TGTGCCAGCAGTTACTCTGTAGCGGAAGAGACCCAGTACTTC.

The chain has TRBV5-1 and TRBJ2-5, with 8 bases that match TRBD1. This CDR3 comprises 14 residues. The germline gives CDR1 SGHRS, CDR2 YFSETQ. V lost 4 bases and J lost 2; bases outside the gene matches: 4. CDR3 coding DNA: TGCGCCAGCAGCCGAGGACAGGGACAAGAGACCCAGTACTTC. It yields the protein CASSRGQGQETQYF.

CDR3 nucleotide sequence: TGTGCCAGCAGTGAATATGGGACAGGGAGCTACGAGCAGTACTTC. This sequence encodes CASSEYGTGSYEQYF. The gene calls are TRBV25-1 and TRBJ2-7, with 9 bases lining up with TRBD1. V was clipped by 0 bases and J by 3 bases; unmatched bases: 3. Germline CDR1 MGHDK, CDR2 SYGVNS. The CDR3 is 15 amino acids.

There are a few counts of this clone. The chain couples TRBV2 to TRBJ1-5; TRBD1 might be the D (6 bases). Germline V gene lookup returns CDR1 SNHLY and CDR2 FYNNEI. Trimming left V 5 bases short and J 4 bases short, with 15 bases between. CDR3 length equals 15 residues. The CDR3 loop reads CASSIQGLQNQPQHF. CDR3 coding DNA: TGTGCCAGCAGTATACAGGGTCTACAAAATCAGCCCCAGCATTTT.

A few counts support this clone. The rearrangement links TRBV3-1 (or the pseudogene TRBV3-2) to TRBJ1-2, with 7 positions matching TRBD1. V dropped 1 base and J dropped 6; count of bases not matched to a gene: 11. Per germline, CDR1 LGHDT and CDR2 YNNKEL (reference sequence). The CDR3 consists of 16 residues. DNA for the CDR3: TGTGCCAGCAGCCAAGCTGGGGCAGGGGGAAGCAATGGCTACACCTTC. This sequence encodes CASSQAGAGGSNGYTF.